This T cell receptor beta chain is drawn from a study of Ad26.COV2.S vaccination and SARS-CoV-2 variants. Profiling relied on immunoSEQ multiplex PCR, and the TCRdb table lists in-frame clones only, not all of them. This table holds a few hundred thousand clones, about 90% found once. Treatment here: roughly 19 received Ad26.COV2.S at low or high dose, single or two shots; roughly 5 received placebo; per-sample allocation not given. Each sample was drawn 63 days after the first injection (of vaccine or placebo). The germline gives CDR1 SGHNT, CDR2 YYREEE (reference sequence). The CDR3 is made up of 14 amino acids. The V end was cut by 0 bases, the J end by 5 bases, with 8 bases between.

This TCR was recovered from a person between 18 and 59 years old who received the Ad26.COV2.S COVID-19 vaccine or a placebo. V usage is TRBV5-4 and J usage is TRBJ2-2; the D gene is possibly TRBD2 (5 bases). This material consisted of peripheral blood, taken in a trial of Ad26.COV2.S vaccine versus placebo. This CDR3 reads CASSLGWETGELFF. The CDR3 DNA reads as TGTGCCAGCAGCTTGGGATGGGAGACCGGGGAGCTGTTTTTT.